One and the same sample provided the 9 T cell receptor beta chains below, sequenced in a study of control samples from healthy donors and cancer patients. Sequencing was performed with immunoSEQ multiplex PCR; in TCRdb, only in-frame clones are kept and a portion is missing. The table records approximately 150,000 clones, 89% of them present only once. The sequencing input was PBMCs. These receptors all come from a man in his fifties with head and neck cancer.

The rearrangement uses TRBV2 and TRBJ1-3; unclear D gene. This CDR3 is 16 amino acids long. V dropped 0 bases and J dropped 0 bases, with 9 bases sitting between them. Germline lookup yields CDR1 SNHLY and CDR2 FYNNEI. As DNA, the CDR3 is TGTGCCAGCAGTGAAGCGCTTGTCTTCTCTGGAAACACCATATATTTT. Translating it yields CASSEALVFSGNTIYF. The variable domain in full, with the rest retrieved from reference TRBV2 and TRBJ1-3, is EPEVTQTPSHQVTQMGQEVILRCVPISNHLYFYWYRQILGQKVEFLVSFYNNEISEKSEIFDDQFSVERPDGSNFTLKIRSTKLEDSAMYFCASSEALVFSGNTIYFGEGSWLTVV.

On this clone itself: A junction end diverges from the germline sequence, so it may reflect a read error. The genes are TRBV27 and TRBJ2-1; D ambiguous. Germline CDR1 MNHEY, CDR2 SMNVEV (reference sequence). CDR3 size: 16 residues. The CDR3 is CASMKYRSPSDNEQFF. The CDR3 DNA follows: TGTGCCAGCATGAAGTACCGGTCCCCCTCCGACAATGAGCAGTTCTTC.

This chain uses TRBV11-2 with TRBJ2-1, with 9 bases matching TRBD2. V shed 1 base, J shed 7 bases, and the junction held 5 bases outside the gene matches. Germline V lookup: CDR1 SGHAT, CDR2 FQNNGV. The CDR3 length is 15 residues. The CDR3 is CASSLGPAGGNEQFF. As DNA, the CDR3 is TGTGCCAGCAGCTTAGGGCCAGCGGGAGGTAATGAGCAGTTCTTC.

The chain employs TRBV30 and TRBJ2-3; 7 nucleotides agree with TRBD2. The CDR3 extends over 15 amino acids. CDR1 is GTSNPN and CDR2 is SVGIG in the germline V gene (reference sequence). V lost 0 bases, J lost 2 bases, and 5 bases stayed unmatched. The CDR3 here is CAWSVPSGFTDTQYF. CDR3 coding DNA: TGTGCCTGGAGTGTGCCTAGCGGTTTCACAGATACGCAGTATTTT.

This clone was seen a few times. The genes are TRBV21-1 and TRBJ2-2; the DNA was not used to check the table's D call, TRBD2. TRBV21-1 has pseudogene status. This CDR3 is built from 17 residues. For the CDR3, the DNA is TGTGCCTACGAAGGGCTAGCGCGTCTAAAGAACACCGGGGAGCTGTTTTTT. As protein: CAYEGLARLKNTGELFF.

The chain links TRBV3-1 (or the pseudogene TRBV3-2) to TRBJ2-1; 8 bases are shared with TRBD2. Germline CDR1 reads LGHDT; CDR2 reads YNNKEL (reference sequence). The CDR3 length is 15 residues. J gave up 4 bases and V 4 bases, and 6 bases lay outside the gene matches. CDR3 DNA sequence: TGTGCCAGCAGCCCGGCGATAGCGGGGTACAATGAGCAGTTCTTC. Its translation: CASSPAIAGYNEQFF.

The V and J genes are TRBV28 and TRBJ1-1; D remains unclear. The CDR3 totals 17 residues. Germline V gives CDR1 MDHEN, CDR2 SYDVKM. V was cut by 4 bases and J by 3 bases, with 21 bases left in between. CDR3 residues: CASSWRASTKVHTEAFF. As DNA, the CDR3 is TGTGCCAGCAGTTGGAGGGCCAGTACGAAGGTACACACTGAAGCTTTCTTT. The full variable domain, its missing parts supplied by reference TRBV28 and TRBJ1-1, is DVKVTQSSRYLVKRTGEKVFLECVQDMDHENMFWYRQDPGLGLRLIYFSYDVKMKEKGDIPEGYSVSREKKERFSLILESASTNQTSMYLCASSWRASTKVHTEAFFGQGTRLTVV.

The chain has TRBV28 and TRBJ1-5; 9 nucleotides align to TRBD1. CDR1 is MDHEN and CDR2 is SYDVKM in the germline V gene. The V gene end was trimmed by 4 bases and the J gene end by 7 bases; junction bases not matched to a gene: 8. This CDR3 is built from 15 residues. The CDR3: CASSSGTGRKQPQHF. Here the CDR3 DNA reads TGTGCCAGCAGTTCCGGGACAGGGAGAAAGCAGCCCCAGCATTTT.

This rearrangement joins TRBV6-5 to TRBJ2-3; 9 bases agree with TRBD1. This CDR3 has 14 residues. The V gene end was trimmed by 10 bases and the J gene end by 3 bases; junction bases not matched to a gene: 8. Germline V gene sequence: CDR1 MNHEY, CDR2 SVGAGI. CDR3 in DNA: TGTGCCACACTGTCAGGACAGGGGACAGATACGCAGTATTTT. Encoded protein: CATLSGQGTDTQYF.